The entry that follows covers one TCR beta chain sequence. This clone has just a few counts. This receptor's antigen is unknown. No clone much larger than this one lies a single base away; base qualities are absent. The CDR3 goes from the cysteine to the phenylalanine over 14 residues. The DNA shown is the 42-base CDR3, in frame from base 1. The junction shows trimming of 4 bases on V and 4 bases on J, and the gene matches do not reach 5 bases of it. The germline V gene supplies CDR1 SGHRS and CDR2 YFSETQ. This entry is derived from a study of T cell changes during pregnancy in multiple sclerosis (dated by TCRdb to the late 2010s). Study-wide context: Changes in the T cell repertoire over the course of pregnancy were examined in this study in women with multiple sclerosis.

The library was obtained by the immunoSEQ multiplex PCR assay. Sourced from immuneACCESS, this table was stored by TCRdb with only in-frame sequences that have V and J called. A share of the clones is absent; for the studies checked, an unresolved V gene accounts for under half, and the remainder has no known explanation. Within this sample are around 57,000 clones, with nearly 90% of them counted one time only. The ten largest clonotypes hold roughly 2.5% of the sample. The chain is assembled from TRBV5-1 and TRBJ1-2, with TRBD1 matching 9 junction bases. Here the sequenced sample was peripheral blood, taken in the first trimester of pregnancy. This receptor was obtained from a female donor with multiple sclerosis, enrolled in a pregnancy study. The CDR3 is CASSLSGQGYGYTF. The sequenced DNA is TGCGCCAGCAGCCTCTCGGGACAGGGCTATGGCTACACCTTC.